The 8 T cell receptor beta chains reported below all come from one sample, sequenced in a study of shared clonotypes between healthy human individuals. Profiling relied on immunoSEQ multiplex PCR, and the TCRdb table lists in-frame clones only, not all of them. The data show about 990,000 clones, with 75% to 85% seen just once and roughly 0.65% held by the top ten. Sequencing input: memory CD4+ T cells from PBMCs. Subset denoted: CD45RA-negative fraction. These TCRs come from a man aged 18 to 30 in good health. Some clones in this sample may be carry-over from other donors' samples.

The chain combines TRBV29-1 with TRBJ2-1, with D uncertain. The CDR3 loop spans 14 amino acids. Germline CDR1 SQVTM, CDR2 ANQGSEA. V lost 2 bases and J lost 8, with 16 bases in between. CDR3 DNA: TGCAGCGTTGAAATAGTAGGGCTTTGGGATGAGCAGTTCTTC. Translating it yields CSVEIVGLWDEQFF.

This clone appeared a few times. V is TRBV9 and J is TRBJ2-7; 12 positions match TRBD2. CDR3 length equals 16 residues. The germline V gene has CDR1 SGDLS and CDR2 YYNGEE. V gave up 0 bases and J gave up 7 bases; unmatched junction bases: 8. CDR3 in DNA: TGTGCCAGCAGCGTAGGGGGGACTAGCGGGTTTAAAGAGCAGTACTTC. Its protein product is CASSVGGTSGFKEQYF.

The gene calls are TRBV7-2 and TRBJ1-3; 8 nucleotides align to TRBD1. CDR3 length: 17 residues. The V segment lost 3 bases and the J segment 2 bases; nucleotides outside the gene matches: 9. CDR1 and CDR2 from the germline V gene are SGHTA and FQGNSA. The CDR3 reads CASSFISETGAGNTIYF. The CDR3 region has the DNA TGTGCCAGCAGCTTTATATCAGAGACAGGGGCTGGAAACACCATATATTTT.

The chain is built from TRBV7-8 and TRBJ2-1; TRBD2 is a possible D gene (6 bases). CDR3 size: 14 residues. Trimming removed 6 bases at V and 6 bases at J, with 15 bases between. Germline-derived CDR1 and CDR2 are SGHVS and FQNEAQ. CDR3 amino acids: CASSLSGSVNEQFF. CDR3 DNA: TGTGCCAGCAGTTTGAGCGGGTCGGTCAATGAGCAGTTCTTC.

This clone has just a few counts. The chain joins TRBV19 to TRBJ1-1; no definite D call. V lost 0 bases to trimming and J lost 1 base, with 3 bases between them. This CDR3 is built from 13 residues. Per the germline V gene, CDR1 is LNHDA and CDR2 is SQIVND (reference sequence). As DNA, the CDR3 is TGTGCCAGTAGTATAGAACCGAACACTGAAGCTTTCTTT. The encoded protein is CASSIEPNTEAFF.

The chain combines TRBV11-1 with TRBJ2-3, with D perhaps matching TRBD2 (6 bases). Germline V gene lookup returns CDR1 SGHAT and CDR2 FQDESV (reference sequence). The CDR3 runs 15 residues. V was clipped by 2 bases and J by 0 bases, with 9 bases between them. The CDR3 region is CASSLISGSTDTQYF. DNA for the CDR3: TGTGCCAGCAGCTTAATTAGCGGAAGCACAGATACGCAGTATTTT.

The chain couples TRBV19 to TRBJ2-7, with 10 positions matching TRBD1. There are 14 residues in the CDR3. CDR1 and CDR2 (germline): LNHDA, SQIVND (reference sequence). V shed 4 bases, J shed 6 bases, and the junction held 6 bases outside the gene matches. CDR3 in amino acids: CASSRTGQGGEQYF. The CDR3 bases are TGTGCCAGTAGTAGGACTGGACAGGGGGGCGAGCAGTACTTC.

This chain links TRBV7-6 with TRBJ2-1; 9 bases are a match to TRBD1. Losses at the gene ends were 7 bases for V and 6 bases for J; bases not matched to a gene: 7. The CDR3 consists of 14 residues. Germline-derived CDR1 and CDR2 are SGHVS and FNYEAQ. The CDR3 spells CASNPGQGSNEQFF. The CDR3 coding sequence is TGTGCCAGCAACCCGGGACAGGGTTCCAATGAGCAGTTCTTC.